Below, 32 T cell receptor beta chains from the same sample are listed, as sequenced in a study of vaccination and CD4 T cells after COVID-19. An Oncomine TCR Beta short-read assay was used to sequence the DNA from cultured CD4+ T cells. TCRdb redid the calling of the PCR reads with MiXCR, one entry per CDR3 protein. The sample consists of fewer than 15,000 distinct CDR3 sequences, 35% to 50% of them appearing once. Treatment reported: approximately nine-day PBMC culture with coronavirus spike peptide pools or control peptides (ViraFEST assay). No antigens are known for them. The sample was cultured CD4+ T cells from blood, taken after SARS-CoV-2 vaccination. The receptor source for this set is a human donor with COVID-19.

The V call is TRBV6-4, the J call TRBJ1-5; D is unresolved. CDR1 MRHNA and CDR2 SNTAGT come from the germline V gene. Trimming cost V 5 bases and J 6 bases, with 11 bases left between them. The CDR3 runs 13 residues. The CDR3 region is CASSRELGQPQHF. Here the CDR3 DNA reads TGTGCCAGCAGTCGAGAGTTGGGTCAGCCCCAGCATTTT.

This clonotype was picked up a small number of times. The chain recombines TRBV20-1 with TRBJ1-5; no definite D call. This CDR3 is built from 16 residues. Per the germline V gene, CDR1 is DFQATT and CDR2 is SNEGSKA (reference sequence). The ends were cut back, 0 bases at V and 3 bases at J, with 15 bases in the middle. CDR3 protein: CSARDAGRLTNQPQHF. DNA for the CDR3: TGCAGTGCTAGAGATGCCGGCAGACTTACCAATCAGCCCCAGCATTTT.

The chain links TRBV21-1 to TRBJ2-7; the table calls TRBD1, which could not be checked here. TRBV21-1 is recorded as a pseudogene. This CDR3 contains 17 residues. CDR3 in DNA: TGTGCCAGCAGCAACTTCCCCTTCTGGGACAGACGCTACGAGCAGTACTTC. Its translation: CASSNFPFWDRRYEQYF.

The gene calls are TRBV18 and TRBJ2-3; 9 nucleotides align to TRBD1. With 6 bases clipped from V and 2 bases from J, the junction kept 9 bases outside the gene matches. Germline V gives CDR1 KGHSH, CDR2 LQKENI. There are 16 residues in the CDR3. The CDR3 nucleotides are TGTGCCAGCTCCCTAATGGGGACAGGGCTCACAGATACGCAGTATTTT. Translating it yields CASSLMGTGLTDTQYF.

J is TRBJ2-5 and V is TRBV20-1; either TRBD1 or TRBD2 may fit D (5 bases each). Trimming pared 5 bases from V and 2 bases from J, leaving 18 bases between. CDR3 length: 15 residues. The germline CDR1 and CDR2 sequences are DFQATT and SNEGSKA (reference sequence). As DNA, the CDR3 is TGCAGTGCTCGTGGGGGAGCACAATTACAAGAGACCCAGTACTTC. It encodes CSARGGAQLQETQYF.

The V call is TRBV7-9, the J call TRBJ1-1; 7 bases fit TRBD1. After removal of 5 bases from V and 5 bases from J, the junction contained 5 bases not matched to a gene. The CDR3 runs 13 residues. CDR1 and CDR2 (germline): SEHNR, FQNEAQ (reference sequence). CDR3 nucleotide sequence: TGTGCCAGCAGCCGGGGACAGTCTACTGAAGCTTTCTTT. Protein sequence: CASSRGQSTEAFF.

V is TRBV29-1 and J is TRBJ2-3, with TRBD1 matching over 10 bases. Germline V lookup: CDR1 SQVTM, CDR2 ANQGSEA. The CDR3 has 14 residues. J was trimmed by 4 bases and V by 6 bases; bases with no gene match: 7. The CDR3 spells CSVADRGPADTQYF. Written as DNA, the CDR3 is TGCAGCGTCGCAGACAGGGGGCCCGCAGATACGCAGTATTTT.

The chain has TRBV5-4 and TRBJ1-2; D unclear. The CDR3 runs to 16 residues. The V and J ends lost 3 bases and 6 bases respectively, with 21 bases between them. Germline CDR1 SGHNT, CDR2 YYREEE (reference sequence). This CDR3 is CASSYPGGVGYDGYTF. CDR3 coding DNA: TGTGCCAGCAGCTACCCCGGAGGAGTCGGATACGATGGCTACACCTTC. Full variable domain (remainder filled in from reference TRBV5-4 and TRBJ1-2): ETGVTQSPTHLIKTRGQQVTLRCSSQSGHNTVSWYQQALGQGPQFIFQYYREEENGRGNFPPRFSGLQFPNYSSELNVNALELDDSALYLCASSYPGGVGYDGYTFGSGTRLTVV.

The gene calls are TRBV18 and TRBJ1-5; 7 positions match TRBD1. V lost 3 bases and J lost 2; bases outside the gene matches: 4. This CDR3 region has 15 residues. Germline loops: CDR1 KGHSH, CDR2 LQKENI. The CDR3 coding sequence is TGTGCCAGCTCACCCGGGACAGTCGGCAATCAGCCCCAGCATTTT. Amino acids: CASSPGTVGNQPQHF.

The V gene is TRBV28, the J gene TRBJ2-2; the match to TRBD2 covers 8 bases. Losses at the gene ends were 4 bases for V and 4 bases for J; bases not matched to a gene: 5. The germline CDR1 and CDR2 sequences are MDHEN and SYDVKM. The CDR3 runs 15 residues. For the CDR3, the DNA is TGTGCCAGCAGTTCCCGGGGGGGCAGCACCGGGGAGCTGTTTTTT. Protein sequence: CASSSRGGSTGELFF. Using reference TRBV28 and TRBJ2-2 for the parts outside the CDR3, the full variable domain is DVKVTQSSRYLVKRTGEKVFLECVQDMDHENMFWYRQDPGLGLRLIYFSYDVKMKEKGDIPEGYSVSREKKERFSLILESASTNQTSMYLCASSSRGGSTGELFFGEGSRLTVL.

The gene calls are TRBV20-1 and TRBJ2-6; 9 bases align to TRBD1. The V and J ends lost 3 bases and 2 bases, in that order; junction bases with no gene match: 5. Germline lookup yields CDR1 DFQATT and CDR2 SNEGSKA (reference sequence). The CDR3 is 16 amino acids. The CDR3 spells CSASGDRATGANVLTF. DNA of the CDR3: TGCAGTGCTAGCGGGGACAGGGCCACTGGGGCCAACGTCCTGACTTTC.

This clonotype has more than one count but fewer than ten. The V call is TRBV20-1, the J call TRBJ2-5, with 7 bases that match TRBD2. Germline values: CDR1 DFQATT, CDR2 SNEGSKA (reference sequence). The CDR3 is 14 amino acids. Trimming at V came to 1 base and at J to 1 base, leaving 3 bases not matched to a gene. The CDR3 protein is CSARGRTSQETQYF. CDR3 nucleotides: TGCAGTGCTAGAGGCCGGACTAGCCAAGAGACCCAGTACTTC.

This rearrangement joins TRBV24-1 to TRBJ2-3, with 7 bases matching TRBD2. CDR1 is KGHDR and CDR2 is SFDVKD in the germline V gene. This CDR3 has 15 residues. The junction had 5 bases not matched to a gene; V was cut back by 5 bases and J by 1 base. As DNA, the CDR3 is TGTGCCACCAGTGCAGAGACTAGCTGCACAGATACGCAGTATTTT. It yields the protein CATSAETSCTDTQYF.

For this clonotype: The germline gene is not matched at one end of the junction; a read error may be the cause. The chain employs TRBV20-1 and TRBJ1-5; D unclear. Germline V CDR1 and CDR2: DFQATT, SNEGSKA (reference sequence). This CDR3 spans 12 amino acids. The CDR3 here is CSARAGSQPQHF. The CDR3 bases are TGCAGTGCCAGAGCTGGGTCTCAGCCCCAGCATTTT.

This clonotype was detected a few times. DNA of the CDR3: TGTGCCAGCAGTAACCGGGGGAATAATTCACCCCTCCACTTT. Its translation: CASSNRGNNSPLHF. This chain connects TRBV27 to TRBJ1-6; tentatively, D is TRBD1 (5 bases). V lost 5 bases, J lost 5 bases, and 10 bases lay in between. Germline CDR1 MNHEY, CDR2 SMNVEV (reference sequence). The CDR3 loop spans 14 amino acids.

The rearrangement links TRBV2 to TRBJ1-2, with 9 bases that match TRBD1. V was clipped by 6 bases and J by 4 bases; unmatched bases: 6. The CDR3 is 14 amino acids. The V gene's germline CDR1 is SNHLY and CDR2 FYNNEI. The CDR3 loop reads CASRVDRGSYGYTF. The DNA of the CDR3 is TGTGCCAGCAGGGTGGACAGGGGATCCTATGGCTACACCTTC.

The CDR3 DNA follows: TGTGCCAGCAGCCGGCAGGTAAATCAGCCCCAGCATTTT. It specifies CASSRQVNQPQHF. V usage is TRBV28 and J usage is TRBJ1-5, with D uncertain. The CDR3 sequence is 13 residues long. V was cut by 6 bases and J by 4 bases, with 10 bases left in between. Germline CDR1 is MDHEN and CDR2 is SYDVKM.

The gene calls are TRBV24-1 and TRBJ1-5; a weak D match, TRBD1 (6 bases). Germline-derived CDR1 and CDR2 are KGHDR and SFDVKD. The V and J ends lost 12 bases and 0 bases respectively, with 14 bases between them. The CDR3 contains 14 residues. The CDR3 reads CAPNGGYSNQPQHF. Here the CDR3 DNA reads TGTGCCCCCAACGGGGGCTATAGCAATCAGCCCCAGCATTTT.

This chain uses TRBV20-1 with TRBJ2-5; TRBD2 matches at 8 bases. With 2 bases clipped from V and 5 bases from J, the junction kept 7 bases outside the gene matches. Per germline, CDR1 DFQATT and CDR2 SNEGSKA (reference sequence). CDR3 length: 14 residues. CDR3 coding DNA: TGCAGTGCTAGAACAGGACTAGCTACGGAGACCCAGTACTTC. The encoded protein is CSARTGLATETQYF.

This chain uses TRBV7-2 with TRBJ1-1; TRBD1 is a possible D gene (6 bases). The CDR3 spans 14 residues. Germline loops: CDR1 SGHTA, CDR2 FQGNSA. The V end was cut by 5 bases, the J end by 6 bases, with 16 bases between. CDR3 DNA: TGTGCCAGCAGCCATGGACAGATCGCGGCTGAAGCTTTCTTT. Amino acid sequence: CASSHGQIAAEAFF.

The chain has TRBV7-9 and TRBJ1-1; D is undetermined. The germline CDR1 and CDR2 sequences are SEHNR and FQNEAQ (reference sequence). Deletions cut 0 bases from V and 1 base from J, with 6 bases between. The CDR3 runs to 14 residues. This CDR3 reads CASSLAGQNTEAFF. The CDR3 DNA sequence: TGTGCCAGCAGCTTAGCCGGTCAGAACACTGAAGCTTTCTTT. Together with reference TRBV7-9 and TRBJ1-1, the CDR3 gives the full variable domain: DTGVSQNPRHKITKRGQNVTFRCDPISEHNRLYWYRQTLGQGPEFLTYFQNEAQLEKSRLLSDRFSAERPKGSFSTLEIQRTEQGDSAMYLCASSLAGQNTEAFFGQGTRLTVV.

V is TRBV11-3 and J is TRBJ2-7; no firm D call. The CDR3 totals 12 residues. V was trimmed by 2 bases and J by 4 bases, leaving 6 bases between them. CDR1 is SGHNT, CDR2 YENEEA, per germline. The DNA for the CDR3 is TGTGCCAGCAGCTTAAGAGTTTACGAGCAGTACTTC. Protein: CASSLRVYEQYF.

CDR3 in DNA: TGCAGTGCTAGGCTGGGACAGAACTATGGCTACACCTTC. This translates into CSARLGQNYGYTF. The V call is TRBV20-1, the J call TRBJ1-2; 7 positions agree with TRBD1. The V segment lost 3 bases and the J segment 2 bases; nucleotides outside the gene matches: 3. The germline V gene has CDR1 DFQATT and CDR2 SNEGSKA (reference sequence). The CDR3 loop spans 13 amino acids.

V gene TRBV25-1 combines with J gene TRBJ2-2; D is uncertain. The CDR3 covers 15 residues. The germline gives CDR1 MGHDK, CDR2 SYGVNS. Trimming pared 3 bases from V and 1 base from J, leaving 9 bases between. CDR3: CASSDSRRNTGELFF. The CDR3 nucleotides read TGTGCCAGCAGTGATTCTCGGCGGAACACCGGGGAGCTGTTTTTT. The complete variable domain, with remaining parts taken from reference TRBV25-1 and TRBJ2-2, reads EADIYQTPRYLVIGTGKKITLECSQTMGHDKMYWYQQDPGMELHLIHYSYGVNSTEKGDLSSESTVSRIRTEHFPLTLESARPSHTSQYLCASSDSRRNTGELFFGEGSRLTVL.

The CDR3 nucleotides read TGTGCCATCAGGCCCTCGGCAGGAGGTGCAGATACGCAGTATTTT. Translating gives CAIRPSAGGADTQYF. The chain uses TRBV10-3 and TRBJ2-3, with D perhaps TRBD2 (5 bases). The CDR3 runs 15 residues. Trimming removed 6 bases from V and 4 bases from J, with 17 bases in between. The germline gives CDR1 ENHRY, CDR2 SYGVKD.

The chain combines TRBV4-3 with TRBJ2-5; the match to TRBD2 covers 14 bases. Germline V gene data show CDR1 as LGHNA and CDR2 as YSLEER. Trimming took 1 base from V and 1 from J; bases not matched to a gene: 2. The CDR3 consists of 17 residues. The CDR3 sequence is CASSQGTSGGPQETQYF. The DNA for the CDR3 is TGCGCCAGCAGCCAAGGGACTAGCGGGGGGCCCCAAGAGACCCAGTACTTC.

This clonotype was found a few times. The J gene is TRBJ1-1, the V gene TRBV6-1; D might be TRBD1 (6 bases). The germline gives CDR1 MNHNS, CDR2 SASEGT. V was trimmed by 2 bases and J by 3 bases, leaving 19 bases between them. The CDR3 extends over 17 amino acids. CDR3 sequence reads: CASSERGGKGRDTEAFF. CDR3 nucleotides: TGTGCCAGCAGTGAAAGAGGGGGAAAGGGGAGGGACACTGAAGCTTTCTTT.

The chain uses TRBV7-9 and TRBJ1-4; D remains ambiguous. CDR3 length equals 16 residues. CDR1 SEHNR and CDR2 FQNEAQ come from the germline V gene (reference sequence). V shed 1 base and J shed 5 bases, with 14 bases lying between them. The CDR3 DNA is TGTGCCAGCAGCTTAGGGGCAGGAGGGCAGAATGAAAAACTGTTTTTT. Translation gives CASSLGAGGQNEKLFF.

The genes are TRBV7-2 and TRBJ2-2; D might be TRBD1 or TRBD2, each matching 5 bases. The length of the CDR3 is 15 residues. V was pared by 5 bases and J by 4 bases, with 14 bases between. Germline CDR1 reads SGHTA; CDR2 reads FQGNSA. The CDR3 protein is CASSPLGAGTGELFF. The CDR3 nucleotides read TGTGCCAGCAGCCCACTCGGGGCGGGCACCGGGGAGCTGTTTTTT.

The J gene is TRBJ2-2, the V gene TRBV2, with 7 positions matching TRBD1. The CDR3 extends over 14 amino acids. Trimming cost V 7 bases and J 5 bases; bases outside gene matches: 7. Germline CDR1 reads SNHLY; CDR2 reads FYNNEI. CDR3 amino acids: CASNDREGTGELFF. In nucleotides, the CDR3 is TGTGCCAGCAACGACAGGGAAGGGACCGGGGAGCTGTTTTTT.

This clonotype was counted only a few times. The chain joins TRBV6-5 to TRBJ1-1; 12 bases are shared with TRBD1. In germline, CDR1 is MNHEY, CDR2 SVGAGI. This CDR3 has 14 amino acids. V gave up 2 bases and J gave up 11 bases; unmatched junction bases: 6. The CDR3, as DNA: TGTGCCAGCAGTTACCACGGGACAGGGGGCGGGGCTTTCTTT. This sequence encodes CASSYHGTGGGAFF.

This rearrangement joins TRBV7-2 to TRBJ2-2, with D uncertain. The CDR3 is 14 residues long. From germline, CDR1 is SGHTA and CDR2 FQGNSA. Trimming cost V 5 bases and J 7 bases, with 14 bases left between them. CDR3 amino acids: CASSGRAPGGELFF. DNA for the CDR3: TGTGCCAGCAGCGGAAGAGCACCCGGCGGGGAGCTGTTTTTT.